Listed below are T cell receptor beta chains from one sample, sequenced in a study of cytotoxic CD8 clonotypes in ibrutinib-treated CLL. Profiling relied on immunoSEQ multiplex PCR, and the TCRdb table lists in-frame clones only, not all of them. The table includes approximately 100,000 clones, approximately 80% detected once. Sequenced here: PBMCs, sampled after 12 months of ibrutinib treatment. The source is a human donor with chronic lymphocytic leukemia. CDR3s include the opening cysteine and the closing phenylalanine or tryptophan. The D gene is left open where the match is weak. The size field is filled for only some rows; it gives once, few, many or a size class.

v_call: TRBV29-1
j_call: TRBJ2-1
d_call: -
clone_size: -
cdr3_nt: TGCAGCGCGGAAAATCTGGGAAATGAGCAGTTCTTC
cdr3_aa: CSAENLGNEQFF

v_call: TRBV6-5
j_call: TRBJ1-4
d_call: TRBD1
clone_size: -
cdr3_nt: TGTGCCAGCAGCCACAGGGGTGAAAAACTGTTTTTT
cdr3_aa: CASSHRGEKLFF

v_call: TRBV28
j_call: TRBJ1-5
d_call: TRBD1
clone_size: -
cdr3_nt: TGTGCCAGCAGTTTACTACAGGGGAACAATCAGCCCCAGCATTTT
cdr3_aa: CASSLLQGNNQPQHF

v_call: TRBV10-3
j_call: TRBJ2-7
d_call: TRBD2
clone_size: -
cdr3_nt: TGTGCCATCAGTACCCCGGCGGGGGGTGAACACGAGCAGTACTTC
cdr3_aa: CAISTPAGGEHEQYF

v_call: TRBV19
j_call: TRBJ1-3
d_call: TRBD1
clone_size: -
cdr3_nt: TGTGCCAGTAGGATAAGGGGGCGACATGGAAACACCATATATTTT
cdr3_aa: CASRIRGRHGNTIYF

v_call: TRBV5-1
j_call: TRBJ1-1
d_call: -
clone_size: -
cdr3_nt: TGCGCCAGCAGCTTGGCCGCCCGAGCGAACACTGAAGCTTTCTTT
cdr3_aa: CASSLAARANTEAFF

v_call: TRBV7-9
j_call: TRBJ1-1
d_call: TRBD1
clone_size: -
cdr3_nt: TGTGCCAGCAGCTACGGACAGGGGGAAGCTTTCTTT
cdr3_aa: CASSYGQGEAFF

v_call: TRBV6-6
j_call: TRBJ2-7
d_call: -
clone_size: -
cdr3_nt: TGTGCCAGCAGTTACCAGCAGGGGGGCCCCACCTACGAGCAGTACTTC
cdr3_aa: CASSYQQGGPTYEQYF

v_call: TRBV27
j_call: TRBJ1-4
d_call: -
clone_size: -
cdr3_nt: TGTGCCAGCAGTTTATCGGGGATTACTGCAACTAATGAAAAACTGTTTTTT
cdr3_aa: CASSLSGITATNEKLFF

v_call: TRBV18
j_call: TRBJ2-7
d_call: -
clone_size: -
cdr3_nt: TGTGCCAGCTCACCACCAGGGGGTCAAACCTACGAGCAGTACTTC
cdr3_aa: CASSPPGGQTYEQYF

v_call: TRBV10-1
j_call: TRBJ1-1
d_call: -
clone_size: -
cdr3_nt: TGCGCCAGCAGTGAGGGCCCCGACACTGAAGCTTTCTTT
cdr3_aa: CASSEGPDTEAFF

v_call: TRBV20-1
j_call: TRBJ2-5
d_call: -
clone_size: once
cdr3_nt: TGCAGTGCTAGTCATCAAGAGACCCAGTACTTC
cdr3_aa: CSASHQETQYF

v_call: TRBV7-2
j_call: TRBJ1-5
d_call: -
clone_size: -
cdr3_nt: TGTGCCAGCAGCCCCGGGGGAGGGCTAGGGCAGCCCCAGCATTTT
cdr3_aa: CASSPGGGLGQPQHF

v_call: TRBV4-1
j_call: TRBJ2-7
d_call: TRBD1
clone_size: few
cdr3_nt: TGCGCCAGCAGCCAAGCCCCGGGACAGGGTCCGTCCTCCTACGAGCAGTACTTC
cdr3_aa: CASSQAPGQGPSSYEQYF

v_call: TRBV7-9
j_call: TRBJ1-2
d_call: -
clone_size: -
cdr3_nt: TGTGCCAGCAGCTTAGGGGGCAGGGACCACTATGGCTACACCTTC
cdr3_aa: CASSLGGRDHYGYTF

v_call: TRBV9
j_call: TRBJ2-5
d_call: -
clone_size: -
cdr3_nt: TGTGCCAGCAGCGTAGTTGGTGGTTACCAAGAGACCCAGTACTTC
cdr3_aa: CASSVVGGYQETQYF